Listed below are T cell receptor beta chains from one sample, sequenced in a study of patients and donors after allogeneic stem cell transplantation. MiXCR, applied by TCRdb to the RT-PCR reads, yields one record per CDR3 protein. The table lists roughly 880,000 distinct CDR3 sequences, under 20% of them singletons. Material: blood, either unsorted or a sorted T cell fraction (not recorded which). Source of these receptors: a human donor who was either an allogeneic HSCT recipient or a stem cell or donor lymphocyte infusion donor (not recorded which). It is not recorded whose cells these are; they may come from a transplant donor. CDR3s include the opening cysteine and the closing phenylalanine or tryptophan. A D gene is named only where the DNA matches it firmly. Only part of the rows carry a size: once, few, many, or a class if the clone is expanded.

-,TRBV12-3/TRBV12-4,few,TRBJ1-2,14,TGTGCCAGCAGTTTAGAACAAATTGGCTATGGCTACACCTTC,CASSLEQIGYGYTF
TRBD2,TRBV5-1,few,TRBJ2-3,15,TGCGCCAGCAGCTTTGGTAGCGGGGCTACAGATACGCAGTATTTT,CASSFGSGATDTQYF
TRBD2,TRBV29-1,-,TRBJ2-1,14,TGCAGCGCCGGGACTAGCGGGGGACGGAATGAGCAGTTCTTC,CSAGTSGGRNEQFF
-,TRBV6-1,few,TRBJ1-2,10,TGTGCCAGCAGCACCTATGGCTACACCTTC,CASSTYGYTF
TRBD2,TRBV27,-,TRBJ2-7,14,TGTGCCAGCGGGGGGACTAGCGCCCCAGACGAGCAGTACTTC,CASGGTSAPDEQYF
-,TRBV10-3,-,TRBJ2-5,13,TGTGCCATCAGTGATAAGGGGGGGGAGACCCAGTACTTC,CAISDKGGETQYF
-,TRBV12-3/TRBV12-4,few,TRBJ1-5,15,TGTGCCAGCAGTGTAGCGGACGGTCGCAATCAGCCCCAGCATTTT,CASSVADGRNQPQHF
-,TRBV5-1,-,TRBJ2-7,15,TGCGCCAGCAGCTTGGAGGCAGGGTCTAATTACGAGCAGTACTTC,CASSLEAGSNYEQYF
TRBD1,TRBV4-3,few,TRBJ1-4,17,TGCGCCAGCAGCCACCTGACAGGGGGATTTACTAATGAAAAACTGTTTTTT,CASSHLTGGFTNEKLFF
-,TRBV5-1,once,TRBJ1-4,14,TGCGCCAGCAGCTCCGGGCCAAAAAATGAAAAACTGTTTTTT,CASSSGPKNEKLFF
TRBD1,TRBV12-3/TRBV12-4,few,TRBJ2-1,13,TGTGCCAGCAGGACAGGGGTGGACAATGAGCAGTTCTTC,CASRTGVDNEQFF
TRBD1,TRBV27,-,TRBJ2-1,16,TGTGCCAGCAGTGCGTACAGGGGGTCTTCCTACAATGAGCAGTTCTTC,CASSAYRGSSYNEQFF
-,TRBV4-3,many,TRBJ2-1,15,TGCGCCAGCAGCCAAGAAACAGGATCCTACAATGAGCAGTTCTTC,CASSQETGSYNEQFF
-,TRBV7-9,-,TRBJ1-2,15,TGTGCCAGCAGCTCCACTCGGGGGATTAACTATGGCTACACCTTC,CASSSTRGINYGYTF
TRBD1,TRBV12-3/TRBV12-4,few,TRBJ2-1,14,TGTGCCAGCAGTAAGGACAGGGGGCACAATGAGCAGTTCTTC,CASSKDRGHNEQFF
-,TRBV30,-,TRBJ2-7,13,TGTGCCTGGAGTGTATGGAGTAACTACGAGCAGTACTTC,CAWSVWSNYEQYF
TRBD2,TRBV27,-,TRBJ2-3,16,TGTGCCAGCAGTTCAATCCCACTAGCGAACACAGATACGCAGTATTTT,CASSSIPLANTDTQYF
TRBD1,TRBV6-1,-,TRBJ2-7,15,TGTGCCAGCAGTACTACAGGGGGCTCGACCTACGAGCAGTACTTC,CASSTTGGSTYEQYF
-,TRBV30,few,TRBJ1-2,12,TGTGCCTGGAAAAAGGCGTCATATGGCTACACCTTC,CAWKKASYGYTF
-,TRBV20-1,few,TRBJ1-2,14,TGCAGTGCTAGAGTCCCAGGGTCATCCTATGGCTACACCTTC,CSARVPGSSYGYTF
TRBD2,TRBV3-1,-,TRBJ2-7,14,TGTGCCAGCAGGCCGGGACTAGAATCGGGCGAGCAGTACTTC,CASRPGLESGEQYF
-,TRBV7-3,few,TRBJ2-1,12,TGTGCCAGCAGCTTAATGGTGGGTGAGCAGTTCTTC,CASSLMVGEQFF
TRBD1,TRBV6-1,few,TRBJ2-3,14,TGTGCCAGCACCCCGACAGGGTGGAAGGGTACGCAGTATTTT,CASTPTGWKGTQYF
TRBD2,TRBV10-3,-,TRBJ2-3,13,TGTGCCATCGGGACTAGCGCTGGAGATACGCAGTATTTT,CAIGTSAGDTQYF
-,TRBV12-3/TRBV12-4,few,TRBJ1-1,12,TGTGCCAGCGTGATCAGGGGCACTGAAGCTTTCTTT,CASVIRGTEAFF
TRBD1,TRBV2,-,TRBJ1-4,15,TGTGCCAGCAGCCAATCCGGGACAGACAGAGAAAAACTGTTTTTT,CASSQSGTDREKLFF
-,TRBV3-1,-,TRBJ2-3,15,TGTGCCAGCAACCTACTAGGAGGGGGTACAGATACGCAGTATTTT,CASNLLGGGTDTQYF
TRBD2,TRBV20-1,few,TRBJ2-1,16,TGCAGTGCCAGCGCCTTAGCGGGAATCTCCTACAATGAGCAGTTCTTC,CSASALAGISYNEQFF
-,TRBV20-1,-,TRBJ2-7,11,TGCAGTGCTAGAGCCCCCGAGGAGCAGTACTTC,CSARAPEEQYF
-,TRBV3-1,few,TRBJ1-2,13,TGTGCCAGCAGACCGTTCCAGGGAGCGGGCTACACCTTC,CASRPFQGAGYTF
-,TRBV7-8,few,TRBJ2-2,13,TGTGCCAGCAGCTTAGCGTATGGCGGGGAGCTGTTTTTT,CASSLAYGGELFF
-,TRBV20-1,-,TRBJ1-5,15,TGCAGTGCTATCCCCCCTCGGGCAGGCAATCAGCCCCAGCATTTT,CSAIPPRAGNQPQHF
-,TRBV27,few,TRBJ2-5,14,TGTGCCAGCAGTTTCTCGGGTGGGGTGGAGACCCAGTACTTC,CASSFSGGVETQYF
-,TRBV24-1,few,TRBJ2-2,17,TGTGCCACCAGTGATTTCCCGGACAGCACGAACACCGGGGAGCTGTTTTTT,CATSDFPDSTNTGELFF
TRBD1,TRBV20-1,many,TRBJ1-6,15,TGCAGTGCTCCTCATATCGGGACAGTAAATTCACCCCTCCACTTT,CSAPHIGTVNSPLHF
TRBD2,TRBV9,-,TRBJ2-7,16,TGTGCCAGCAGCCTTGGTCTAGCGGCGCCCACCTACGAGCAGTACTTC,CASSLGLAAPTYEQYF
-,TRBV20-1,-,TRBJ2-2,13,TGCAGTGCTAGTCGGGGGTCGGTGGGGGAGCTGTTTTTT,CSASRGSVGELFF
TRBD2,TRBV24-1,few,TRBJ2-4,15,TGTGCCACCAGTGACCCCGGGGAGGGTCAAAACATTCAGTACTTC,CATSDPGEGQNIQYF
-,TRBV6-2/TRBV6-3,few,TRBJ2-7,12,TGTGCCAGCAGTTACTCTAAAAACGAGCAGTACTTC,CASSYSKNEQYF
TRBD2,TRBV5-1,few,TRBJ2-2,18,TGCGCCAGCAGCGCCCAACCCTCTAGCGGGAGGTCTTCCGGGGAGCTGTTTTTT,CASSAQPSSGRSSGELFF
-,TRBV20-1,many,TRBJ2-7,11,TGCAGTGCTACTCTAGGGTACGAGCAGTACTTC,CSATLGYEQYF
-,TRBV7-9,-,TRBJ2-1,17,TGTGCCAGCAGCTTAACACTAGCCGGCTTCTCCTACAATGAGCAGTTCTTC,CASSLTLAGFSYNEQFF
TRBD1,TRBV3-1,once,TRBJ2-6,18,TGTGCCAGCAGCTCTCGGACAGGGGGCAGCTCTGGGGCCAACGTCCTGACTTTC,CASSSRTGGSSGANVLTF
-,TRBV7-9,few,TRBJ2-5,15,TGTGCCAGCAGCTTAAACAGGGCGACCCAAGAGACCCAGTACTTC,CASSLNRATQETQYF
TRBD2,TRBV29-1,many,TRBJ2-7,15,TGCAGCGTTATCATGAGCGGGAGGGGATACTACGAGCAGTACTTC,CSVIMSGRGYYEQYF
-,TRBV11-3,-,TRBJ2-1,15,TGTGCCAGCAGCCGTGGGACAAATAAATACAATGAGCAGTTCTTC,CASSRGTNKYNEQFF
-,TRBV12-3/TRBV12-4,few,TRBJ2-3,14,TGTGCCAGCAGTTTTAGGAGGGGGGCAGATACGCAGTATTTT,CASSFRRGADTQYF
TRBD1,TRBV6-2/TRBV6-3,-,TRBJ2-7,15,TGTGCCACCGTGATAGGGACAGGGAGTCCCTACGAGCAGTACTTC,CATVIGTGSPYEQYF
-,TRBV30,-,TRBJ2-5,12,TGTGCCTGGGCGGCATTCCAAGAGACCCAGTACTTC,CAWAAFQETQYF
-,TRBV7-9,-,TRBJ2-1,17,TGTGCCAGCAGCCAAGGGGGGGGACTCGCATCCTACAATGAGCAGTTCTTC,CASSQGGGLASYNEQFF
TRBD2,TRBV5-4,once,TRBJ2-3,16,TGTGCCAGCAGCTCCAGGACTAGCGGGGGGTTAGATACGCAGTATTTT,CASSSRTSGGLDTQYF
-,TRBV20-1,-,TRBJ1-6,15,TGCAGTGCCCCCCTCTCGAGCTCCTATAATTCACCCCTCCACTTT,CSAPLSSSYNSPLHF
-,TRBV6-1,few,TRBJ1-3,15,TGTGCCAGCAGCCCAGGGTTAGACTCTGGAAACACCATATATTTT,CASSPGLDSGNTIYF
TRBD1,TRBV4-1,few,TRBJ2-7,14,TGCGCCAGCAGCCAAGGGACAGGGGGGAGCGAGCAGTACTTC,CASSQGTGGSEQYF
-,TRBV11-2,-,TRBJ1-2,18,TGTGCCAGCAGCCTACCGGGGGGGGGCAAAGGGGCTAACTATGGCTACACCTTC,CASSLPGGGKGANYGYTF
-,TRBV7-9,-,TRBJ2-5,14,TGTGCCAGCAGCTTAGGGTCCGGTTGGGAGACCCAGTACTTC,CASSLGSGWETQYF
-,TRBV29-1,few,TRBJ2-5,14,TGCAGCGTAGCAGGGGTGGCCGGTCGAGAGACCCAGTACTTC,CSVAGVAGRETQYF